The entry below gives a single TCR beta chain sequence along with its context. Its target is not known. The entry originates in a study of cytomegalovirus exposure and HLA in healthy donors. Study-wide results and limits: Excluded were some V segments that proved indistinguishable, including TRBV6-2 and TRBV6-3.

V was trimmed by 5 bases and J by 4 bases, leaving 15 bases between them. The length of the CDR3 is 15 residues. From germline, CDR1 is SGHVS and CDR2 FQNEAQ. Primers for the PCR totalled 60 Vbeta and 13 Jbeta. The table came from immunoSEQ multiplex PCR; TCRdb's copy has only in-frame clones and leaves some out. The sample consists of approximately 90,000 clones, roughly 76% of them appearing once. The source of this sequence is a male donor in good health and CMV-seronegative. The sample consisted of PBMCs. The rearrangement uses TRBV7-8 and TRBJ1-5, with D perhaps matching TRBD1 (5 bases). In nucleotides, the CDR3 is TGTGCCAGCAGCCTACCTGCCAGGGCGAATCAGCCCCAGCATTTT. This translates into CASSLPARANQPQHF.